The 24 T cell receptor beta chains given below trace back to one sample, sequenced in a study of read filtering for tumor transcriptome and immune sequencing. From roughly 390 ng of RNA, a library with molecular barcoded alpha/delta and beta/gamma adaptors was made. TCRdb reprocessed the reads via MiXCR and lists one record per CDR3 protein. The profile covers nearly 60,000 distinct CDR3 sequences, with roughly an eighth appearing a single time and 16% taken by the ten largest. The sample was a population of CD138-negative cells sorted from bone marrow. The origin of the receptors is a donor aged 40 or older with multiple myeloma.

The sample holds a few counts of this clonotype. The chain has TRBV11-2 and TRBJ1-2; D unresolved. CDR1 and CDR2 (germline): SGHAT, FQNNGV. The V end was cut by 5 bases, the J end by 3 bases, with 13 bases between. The CDR3 is 14 amino acids. The CDR3 protein is CASSLRRADYGYTF. In DNA form, the CDR3 reads TGTGCCAGCAGCCTACGCAGAGCTGACTATGGCTACACCTTC. The entire variable domain, with the rest obtained from reference TRBV11-2 and TRBJ1-2, is as follows: EAGVAQSPRYKIIEKRQSVAFWCNPISGHATLYWYQQILGQGPKLLIQFQNNGVVDDSQLPKDRFSAERLKGVDSTLKIQPAKLEDSAVYLCASSLRRADYGYTFGSGTRLTVV.

This clonotype appeared a few times. The CDR3 region has the DNA TGCAGTGCTAGAAAGCAGCCTCAAGAGACCCAGTACTTC. Translated, it gives CSARKQPQETQYF. This chain joins TRBV20-1 and TRBJ2-5; no definite D call. CDR3 size: 13 residues. Deletions cut 2 bases from V and 2 bases from J, with 9 bases between. Germline lookup yields CDR1 DFQATT and CDR2 SNEGSKA (reference sequence).

Many counts were recorded for this clonotype. The V call is TRBV28, the J call TRBJ1-4; TRBD1 is a possible D gene (6 bases). The V end lost 8 bases, the J end lost 3 bases, and 13 bases lay between the germline ends. The CDR3 consists of 14 residues. The germline gives CDR1 MDHEN, CDR2 SYDVKM. The CDR3 loop is CASGLQGPNEKLFF. In nucleotides, the CDR3 is TGTGCCAGCGGCTTACAGGGCCCTAATGAAAAACTGTTTTTT. Full variable domain (outside the CDR3, taken from reference TRBV28 and TRBJ1-4): DVKVTQSSRYLVKRTGEKVFLECVQDMDHENMFWYRQDPGLGLRLIYFSYDVKMKEKGDIPEGYSVSREKKERFSLILESASTNQTSMYLCASGLQGPNEKLFFGSGTQLSVL.

This clonotype was detected ten times or more. The J gene is TRBJ1-2, the V gene TRBV7-8; D unclear. The V end lost 1 base, the J end lost 4 bases, and 10 bases lay between the germline ends. The CDR3 runs 14 residues. The V gene's germline CDR1 is SGHVS and CDR2 FQNEAQ. CDR3 coding DNA: TGTGCCAGCAGCTTAGTGACGGGGATCTATGGCTACACCTTC. Amino acids: CASSLVTGIYGYTF.

This clonotype counts as medium-sized. This chain links TRBV20-1 with TRBJ2-1; no firm D call. The CDR3 is made up of 11 amino acids. Trimming took 0 bases from V and 9 from J, leaving 6 bases between them. CDR1 is DFQATT, CDR2 SNEGSKA, per germline (reference sequence). CDR3 sequence: CSARDYAEQFF. The CDR3 DNA reads TGCAGTGCTAGAGACTATGCTGAGCAGTTCTTC.

In its sample, this clonotype was seen many times. This rearrangement joins TRBV6-5 to TRBJ2-1; tentatively, D is TRBD2 (5 bases). Germline CDR1 reads MNHEY; CDR2 reads SVGAGI. The CDR3 has 14 residues. V lost 5 bases and J lost 1, with 9 bases in between. This CDR3 reads CASSTRRSYNEQFF. The CDR3 bases are TGTGCCAGCAGTACCCGGAGGTCCTACAATGAGCAGTTCTTC.

This clonotype occurred many times. V and J are TRBV20-1 and TRBJ1-1, with 12 positions matching TRBD1. The junction had 9 bases not matched to a gene; V was cut back by 3 bases and J by 7 bases. The CDR3 loop spans 15 amino acids. Per the germline V gene, CDR1 is DFQATT and CDR2 is SNEGSKA (reference sequence). The CDR3 coding sequence is TGCAGTGCTAGGCTTACCGGGACAGGGGGCCTTGAAGCTTTCTTT. Translation: CSARLTGTGGLEAFF.

The table lists this clonotype with many counts. This chain links TRBV7-2 with TRBJ2-5, with D perhaps matching TRBD2 (5 bases). V was shortened by 5 bases and J by 4 bases, with 14 bases between the two germline ends. This CDR3 contains 14 residues. Germline V CDR1 and CDR2: SGHTA, FQGNSA. CDR3 coding DNA: TGTGCCAGCAGCCGGGGTATGACGGGAGAGACCCAGTACTTC. This encodes CASSRGMTGETQYF.

This clonotype was counted at least ten times. Here the CDR3 reads CASSLAVGQGARGYTF. The CDR3 nucleotides are TGCGCCAGCAGCTTGGCCGTTGGACAGGGGGCGCGGGGCTACACCTTC. The chain employs TRBV5-1 and TRBJ1-2, with 11 bases fitting TRBD1. The CDR3 has 16 amino acids. The V gene end was trimmed by 0 bases and the J gene end by 8 bases; junction bases not matched to a gene: 9. Germline CDR1 SGHRS, CDR2 YFSETQ.

This clonotype was seen repeatedly, ten times or more. The gene calls are TRBV2 and TRBJ1-1; possible D gene TRBD1, 6 bases. V dropped 6 bases and J dropped 1 base, with 15 bases sitting between them. CDR1 is SNHLY, CDR2 FYNNEI, per germline. The CDR3 is 15 amino acids. The CDR3 protein is CASRGGTGWNTEAFF. CDR3 nucleotide sequence: TGTGCCAGCAGAGGGGGTACAGGGTGGAACACTGAAGCTTTCTTT.

This clonotype came up many times. The chain has TRBV6-5 and TRBJ1-6; 8 positions agree with TRBD1. With 6 bases clipped from V and 9 bases from J, the junction kept 10 bases outside the gene matches. The CDR3 is 15 amino acids. Looked up from germline, CDR1 is MNHEY and CDR2 is SVGAGI. CDR3 protein: CASSRRQGYLSPLHF. Written as DNA, the CDR3 is TGTGCCAGCAGCCGACGACAGGGGTATCTTTCACCCCTCCACTTT.

This clonotype was counted a few times. The V call is TRBV6-5, the J call TRBJ1-1; tentatively, D is TRBD1 (6 bases). Germline values: CDR1 MNHEY, CDR2 SVGAGI. This CDR3 contains 13 residues. V was cut by 7 bases and J by 1 base, with 10 bases left in between. The CDR3 spells CASKLQGNTEAFF. The DNA of the CDR3 is TGTGCCAGCAAACTACAGGGGAACACTGAAGCTTTCTTT.

The V call is TRBV11-3, the J call TRBJ2-3; TRBD1 matches 9 bases. The CDR3 is 13 residues long. Losses at the gene ends were 8 bases for V and 3 bases for J; bases not matched to a gene: 3. Looked up from germline, CDR1 is SGHNT and CDR2 is YENEEA. The DNA for the CDR3 is TGTGCCAGCGAAGGGACAGGGACAGATACGCAGTATTTT. Protein sequence: CASEGTGTDTQYF.

This clonotype was observed many times. The chain links TRBV19 to TRBJ2-1, with D unresolved. V lost 5 bases to trimming and J lost 0 bases, with 8 bases between them. This CDR3 spans 14 amino acids. Per germline, CDR1 LNHDA and CDR2 SQIVND (reference sequence). The CDR3 DNA sequence: TGTGCCAGTAGTTCGGGTAGCTCCTACAATGAGCAGTTCTTC. Protein product: CASSSGSSYNEQFF.

The J gene is TRBJ1-2, the V gene TRBV6-6; D not certain. CDR1 is MNHNY and CDR2 is SVGAGI in the germline V gene (reference sequence). The CDR3 sequence is 15 residues long. V gave up 0 bases and J gave up 4 bases, with 12 bases separating them. The CDR3 is CASSYSDGSSYGYTF. The CDR3 DNA reads TGTGCCAGCAGTTACTCGGACGGATCTAGCTATGGCTACACCTTC.

This clonotype has only a few counts. A much larger clone differs by one base, so this may be a read error. V gene TRBV18 combines with J gene TRBJ1-2, with D uncertain. The germline CDR1 and CDR2 sequences are KGHSH and LQKENI. This CDR3 has 13 amino acids. The CDR3 sequence is CASPPGENYGYTF. DNA of the CDR3: TGTGCCAGCCCACCGGGAGAGAACTATGGCTACACCTTC.

This clonotype has ten or more counts. The rearrangement joins TRBV4-2 to TRBJ2-1, with D hard to call. Trimming stripped 1 base from V and 0 bases from J, with 10 bases between. The CDR3 runs 16 residues. Germline V gives CDR1 LGHNA, CDR2 YNFKEQ. The CDR3 region has the DNA TGTGCCAGCAGCCAAGGCATCCAGAGCTCCTACAATGAGCAGTTCTTC. The encoded protein is CASSQGIQSSYNEQFF.

Regarding this clonotype: Since a much larger clone is just one base distant, this may be a read error. CDR3 DNA sequence: TGTGCCAGCAGTTGGGAAGCCTCCTACGGGCAGTACTTC. This translates into CASSWEASYGQYF. This sequence joins TRBV6-1 and TRBJ2-7, with unresolved D. The CDR3 spans 13 residues. Germline CDR1 is MNHNS and CDR2 is SASEGT.

In its sample, this clonotype was seen many times. This chain's CDR3 is CASRSPFDEQFF. The DNA of the CDR3 is TGTGCCAGCAGATCCCCATTTGATGAGCAGTTCTTC. The V and J genes are TRBV6-5 and TRBJ2-1; D call uncertain. CDR3 length equals 12 residues. Germline V CDR1 and CDR2: MNHEY, SVGAGI. Trimming took 6 bases from V and 8 from J, leaving 11 bases between them.

This clonotype was detected many times. The V gene is TRBV20-1, the J gene TRBJ2-7; 7 bases are shared with TRBD1. Germline V gene data show CDR1 as DFQATT and CDR2 as SNEGSKA (reference sequence). V lost 6 bases to trimming and J lost 1 base; unmatched junction nucleotides: 3. The CDR3 has 12 amino acids. The CDR3 coding sequence is TGCAGTGCGTCGACAGGGTCCTACGAGCAGTACTTC. Translating gives CSASTGSYEQYF.

This clonotype was observed many times. This chain uses TRBV12-5 with TRBJ2-7; possibly TRBD2 for D (6 bases). Germline-derived CDR1 and CDR2 are LGHNT and FRNRAP. Trimming removed 4 bases at V and 4 bases at J, with 17 bases between. The CDR3 length is 15 residues. DNA of the CDR3: TGTGCTAGTGGTTCCCCCCGCGGGGTCCGGTACGAGCAGTACTTC. This codes for CASGSPRGVRYEQYF.

This clonotype was counted ten times or more. The chain links TRBV5-1 to TRBJ2-1; TRBD1 is a possible D gene (6 bases). The germline V and J ends were trimmed by 0 bases and 5 bases, with 9 bases remaining between them. CDR1 and CDR2 (germline): SGHRS, YFSETQ. The CDR3 totals 14 residues. The CDR3 DNA is TGCGCCAGCAGCTTGGCCGCAGGGGACAATGAGCAGTTCTTC. Translating it yields CASSLAAGDNEQFF.

Many counts were recorded for this clonotype. The V gene is TRBV19, the J gene TRBJ1-5; 9 bases are shared with TRBD1. CDR1 LNHDA and CDR2 SQIVND come from the germline V gene (reference sequence). The V and J ends lost 5 bases and 6 bases, in that order; junction bases with no gene match: 8. There are 15 residues in the CDR3. CDR3 loop: CASSPRDRAGQPQHF. In DNA form, the CDR3 reads TGTGCCAGTAGTCCCCGGGACAGGGCAGGTCAGCCCCAGCATTTT.

This clonotype was seen only a few times. A junction end diverges from the germline sequence, so it may reflect a read error. The chain recombines TRBV4-1 with TRBJ2-1, with D maybe TRBD2 (6 bases). This CDR3 is built from 15 residues. CDR1 MGHRA and CDR2 YSYEKL come from the germline V gene. In DNA form, the CDR3 reads TGCGCCAGCAGCCCGGGGGTTCGCTTCTACAACGAGCAGTTCTTC. Translation: CASSPGVRFYNEQFF.